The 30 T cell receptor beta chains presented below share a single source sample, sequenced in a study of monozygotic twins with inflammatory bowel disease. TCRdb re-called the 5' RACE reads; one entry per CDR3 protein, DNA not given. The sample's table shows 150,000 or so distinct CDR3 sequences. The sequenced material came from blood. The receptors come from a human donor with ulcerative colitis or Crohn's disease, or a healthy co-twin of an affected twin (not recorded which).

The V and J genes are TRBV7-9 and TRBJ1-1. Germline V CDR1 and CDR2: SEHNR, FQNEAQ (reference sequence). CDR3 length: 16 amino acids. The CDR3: CASSLARTYLNTEAFF.

CDR3 amino acids: CASSETLGAGELFF. V usage is TRBV25-1 and J usage is TRBJ2-2. This CDR3 is 14 amino acids long. Germline CDR1 and CDR2: MGHDK and SYGVNS.

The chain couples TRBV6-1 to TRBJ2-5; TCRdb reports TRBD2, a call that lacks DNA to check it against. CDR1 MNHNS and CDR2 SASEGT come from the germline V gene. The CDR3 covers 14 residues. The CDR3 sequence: CASSSGLVTPGQYF.

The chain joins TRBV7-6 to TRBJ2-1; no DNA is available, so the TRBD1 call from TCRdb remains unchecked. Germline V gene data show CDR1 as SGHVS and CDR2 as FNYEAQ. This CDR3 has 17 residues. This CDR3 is CASSLSPLQVVDNEQFF.

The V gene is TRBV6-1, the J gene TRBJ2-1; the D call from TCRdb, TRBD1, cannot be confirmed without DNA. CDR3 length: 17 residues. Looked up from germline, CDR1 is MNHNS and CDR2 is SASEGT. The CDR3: CASSGYRVLSEYNEQFF.

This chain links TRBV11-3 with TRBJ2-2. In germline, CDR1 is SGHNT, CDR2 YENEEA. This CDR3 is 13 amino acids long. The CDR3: CASSALRTGELFF.

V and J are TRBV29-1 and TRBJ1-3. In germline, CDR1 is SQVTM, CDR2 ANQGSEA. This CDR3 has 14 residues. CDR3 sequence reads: CSVASGNSGNTIYF.

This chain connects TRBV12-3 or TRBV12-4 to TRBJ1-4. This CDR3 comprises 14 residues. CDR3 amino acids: CASSLAPRSGKLFF.

This CDR3 reads CAISDYGLAGGPQETQYF. The V call is TRBV10-3, the J call TRBJ2-5; TCRdb outputs TRBD2, but without DNA this stays unchecked. The CDR3 has 18 residues. Germline V lookup: CDR1 ENHRY, CDR2 SYGVKD.

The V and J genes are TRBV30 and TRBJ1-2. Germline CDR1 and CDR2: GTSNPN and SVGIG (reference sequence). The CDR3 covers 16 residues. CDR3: CAWSVAVLWYTTGYTF. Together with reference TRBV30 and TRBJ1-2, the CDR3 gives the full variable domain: SQTIHQWPATLVQPVGSPLSLECTVEGTSNPNLYWYRQAAGRGLQLLFYSVGIGQISSEVPQNLSASRPQDRQFILSSKKLLLSDSGFYLCAWSVAVLWYTTGYTFGSGTRLTVV.

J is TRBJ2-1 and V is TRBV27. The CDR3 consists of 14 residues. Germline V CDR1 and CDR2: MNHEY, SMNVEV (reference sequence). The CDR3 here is CASSNSDPSNEQFF.

The CDR3 protein is CASSLAPGYNSPLHF. The genes are TRBV11-2 and TRBJ1-6; the TRBD1 assignment by TCRdb is unverifiable without DNA. This CDR3 comprises 15 residues. Germline values: CDR1 SGHAT, CDR2 FQNNGV.

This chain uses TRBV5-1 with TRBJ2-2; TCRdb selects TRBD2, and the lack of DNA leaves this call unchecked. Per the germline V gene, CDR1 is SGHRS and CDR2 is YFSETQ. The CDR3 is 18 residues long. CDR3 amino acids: CATQPRKLSSGQPGELFF.

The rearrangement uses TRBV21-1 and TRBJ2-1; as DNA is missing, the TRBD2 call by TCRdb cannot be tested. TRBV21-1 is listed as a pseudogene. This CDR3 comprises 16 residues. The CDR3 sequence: CASSPTGLAGGYEQFF.

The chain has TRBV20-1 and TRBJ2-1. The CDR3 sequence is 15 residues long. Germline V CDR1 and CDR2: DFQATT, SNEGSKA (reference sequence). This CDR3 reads CSARDRERSYNEQFF.

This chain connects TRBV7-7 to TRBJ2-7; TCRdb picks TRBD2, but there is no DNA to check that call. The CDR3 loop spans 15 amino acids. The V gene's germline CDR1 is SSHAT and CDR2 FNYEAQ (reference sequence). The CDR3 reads CASSAGSQGGYEQYF.

This chain's CDR3 is CASSPTVTEKLFF. This chain joins TRBV6-5 and TRBJ1-4. Germline lookup yields CDR1 MNHEY and CDR2 SVGAGI. CDR3 length equals 13 residues.

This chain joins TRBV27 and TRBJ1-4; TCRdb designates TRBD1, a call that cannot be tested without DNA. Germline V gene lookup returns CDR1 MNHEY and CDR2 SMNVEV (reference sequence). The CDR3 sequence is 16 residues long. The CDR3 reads CASSSLRGATNEKLFF.

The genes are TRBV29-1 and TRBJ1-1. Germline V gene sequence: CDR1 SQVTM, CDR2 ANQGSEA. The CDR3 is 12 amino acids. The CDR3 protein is CSVVATNTEAFF.

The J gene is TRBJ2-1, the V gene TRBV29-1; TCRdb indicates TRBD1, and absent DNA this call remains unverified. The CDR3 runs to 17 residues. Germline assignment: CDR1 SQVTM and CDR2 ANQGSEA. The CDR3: CSASAPSNRGGYNEQFF.

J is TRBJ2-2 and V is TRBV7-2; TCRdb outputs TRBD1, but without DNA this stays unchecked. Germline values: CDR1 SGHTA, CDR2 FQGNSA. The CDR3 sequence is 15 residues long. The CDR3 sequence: CASSSQGQGSRELFF.

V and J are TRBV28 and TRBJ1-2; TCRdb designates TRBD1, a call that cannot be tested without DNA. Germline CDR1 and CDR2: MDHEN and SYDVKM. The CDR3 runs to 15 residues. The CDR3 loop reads CASSVTGSGAYGYTF.

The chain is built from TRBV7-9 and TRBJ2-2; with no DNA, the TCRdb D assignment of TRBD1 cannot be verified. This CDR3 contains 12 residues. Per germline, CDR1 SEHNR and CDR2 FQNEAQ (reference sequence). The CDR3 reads CASSEGGGELFF.

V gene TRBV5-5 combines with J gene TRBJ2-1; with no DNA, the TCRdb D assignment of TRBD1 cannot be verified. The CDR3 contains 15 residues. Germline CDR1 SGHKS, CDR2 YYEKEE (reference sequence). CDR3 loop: CASSPGDRKNNEQFF.

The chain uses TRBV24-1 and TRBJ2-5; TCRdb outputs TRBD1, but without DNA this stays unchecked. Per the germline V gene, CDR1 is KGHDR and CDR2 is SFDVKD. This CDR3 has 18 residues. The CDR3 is CATSQGQSNRLYQETQYF.

The CDR3 sequence is CASSSGTSGRGETQYF. The V gene is TRBV7-7, the J gene TRBJ2-5; the D gene TCRdb calls, TRBD2, cannot be checked with no DNA. This CDR3 contains 16 residues. Germline V gene lookup returns CDR1 SSHAT and CDR2 FNYEAQ (reference sequence).

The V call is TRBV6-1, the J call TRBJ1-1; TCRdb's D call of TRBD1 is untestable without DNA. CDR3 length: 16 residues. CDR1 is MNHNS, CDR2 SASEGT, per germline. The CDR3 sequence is CASNEVMGAGRTEAFF.

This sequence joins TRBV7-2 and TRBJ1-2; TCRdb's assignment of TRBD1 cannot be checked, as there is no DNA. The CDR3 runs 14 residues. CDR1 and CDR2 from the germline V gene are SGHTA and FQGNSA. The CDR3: CASSLDPGYYGYTF.

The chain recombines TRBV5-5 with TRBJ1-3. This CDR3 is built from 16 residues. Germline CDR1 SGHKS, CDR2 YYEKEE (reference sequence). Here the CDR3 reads CASSSFGQGSGNTIYF.

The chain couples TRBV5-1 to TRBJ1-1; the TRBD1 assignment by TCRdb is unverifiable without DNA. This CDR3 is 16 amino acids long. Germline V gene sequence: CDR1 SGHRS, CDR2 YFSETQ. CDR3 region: CASSLTPQGSNTEAFF.